A single T cell receptor beta chain is shown here with its context. It has no known antigen specificity. Base qualities are missing; no much larger clone stands one base away. The germline V gene gives CDR1 as KGHSH and CDR2 as LQKENI. The CDR3 runs 13 residues from the cysteine to the phenylalanine. Just the 39-base CDR3 DNA is kept, in frame starting at base 1. The junction carries 10 bases between V and J, which are trimmed by 3 bases and 6 bases respectively. Library preparation used the immunoSEQ multiplex PCR assay. T cell repertoires were profiled by deep sequencing of rearranged TCR beta loci, alongside multiparametric flow cytometry. TCRdb mirrors the immuneACCESS table, restricted to in-frame sequences. Some clones are absent from its copies; in checked studies, under half trace to an unresolved V gene, and the reason for the others is unknown. Across this sample there are tens of thousands of clones, with around 94% seen only once. The ten largest account for roughly 0.78% of the sample.

This record belongs to a study of lymphopenia after photon versus proton radiotherapy (dated by TCRdb to about 2019). With regard to the full study: The immunological effects of photon versus proton radiation therapy were compared in patients with gastrointestinal tumors who developed high-grade lymphopenia. The cohort comprised 20 to 25 patients with gastrointestinal tumors who received either photon or proton therapy and then developed lymphopenia. The study was designed to characterize how the impact on the immune system differs between the two radiation modalities.

What the work shows at the level of the full study, not this receptor alone: The authors looked at the survival association only in patients who died, and they framed better survival with proton therapy as a possibility rather than a demonstrated result. Once the lymphocyte count had reached its nadir, the repertoires of photon-treated patients showed oligoclonal expansion, particularly of CD8+ Temra cells, and this expansion drove the decline in diversity. Among patients across the cohort who died, overall survival time showed an inverse correlation with a larger post-nadir drop in TCR diversity. Proton-treated patients stayed relatively stable during treatment, while photon-treated patients lost naive T cells and TCR diversity and gained effector/memory populations.

Sequencing used peripheral blood, obtained from a patient treated with photon-based radiotherapy. The TCR originated in a woman aged 45-59 years with cholangiocarcinoma. The chain is assembled from TRBV18 and TRBJ2-3; the D gene cannot be named for sure. The DNA is TGTGCCAGCTCACCTCTGTCGGACGATACGCAGTATTTT. This is translated as CASSPLSDDTQYF.